This TCR beta chain was obtained from a study of blood T cell repertoires in COVID-19. Across the study: Sites in the United States, Italy and Spain provided acute and convalescent COVID-19 samples. The analysed material was cDNA or gDNA that came from T cells, B-cell-depleted T cells, or PBMCs.

In the original workflow: Estimates of nucleated cell counts were drawn from the amplification of reference gene primers. The protocol was immunoSEQ multiplex PCR, while the TCRdb copy is restricted to in-frame clones and leaves out a portion. V and J calls plus clone size are reproduced from that table; the DNA served to infer D and trimming. The table includes 150,000 or so clones, 88% detected once. CDR1 and CDR2 (germline): LNHDA, SQIVND (reference sequence). V trimming: 5 bases; J trimming: 8 bases; junction bases outside the gene matches: 18. The CDR3 is 18 residues long. V usage is TRBV19 and J usage is TRBJ2-3, with TRBD2 matching 11 bases. This clonotype was sampled from a human donor in a cohort sampled during active COVID-19. The sequenced sample was peripheral blood. The CDR3 is CASSVPSGRPGDLGTQYF. In DNA form, the CDR3 reads TGTGCCAGTAGTGTTCCTAGCGGGAGGCCGGGGGACCTCGGTACGCAGTATTTT.